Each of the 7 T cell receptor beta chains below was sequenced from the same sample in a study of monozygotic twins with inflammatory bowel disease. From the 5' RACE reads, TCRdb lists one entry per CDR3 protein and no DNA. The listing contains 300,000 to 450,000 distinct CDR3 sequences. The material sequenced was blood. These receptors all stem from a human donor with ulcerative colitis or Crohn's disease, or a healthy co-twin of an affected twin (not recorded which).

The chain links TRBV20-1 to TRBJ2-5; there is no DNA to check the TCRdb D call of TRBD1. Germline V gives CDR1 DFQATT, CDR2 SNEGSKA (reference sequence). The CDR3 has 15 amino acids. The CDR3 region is CSAPRAGSGRGVQYF.

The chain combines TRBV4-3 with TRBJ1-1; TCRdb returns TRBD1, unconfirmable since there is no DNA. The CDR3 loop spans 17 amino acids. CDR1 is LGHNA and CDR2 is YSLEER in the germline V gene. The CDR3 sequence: CASSQGEGTLGDTEAFF.

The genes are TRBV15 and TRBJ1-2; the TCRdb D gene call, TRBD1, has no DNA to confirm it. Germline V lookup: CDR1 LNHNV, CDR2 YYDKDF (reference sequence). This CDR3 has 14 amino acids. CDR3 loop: CATSRDRGEYGYTF.

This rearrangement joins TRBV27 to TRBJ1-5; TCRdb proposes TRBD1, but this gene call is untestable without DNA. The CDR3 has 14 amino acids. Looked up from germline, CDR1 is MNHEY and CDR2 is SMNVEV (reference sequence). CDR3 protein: CASSFGRGFQPQHF.

The CDR3 sequence is CASSLALAGADIQYF. The J gene is TRBJ2-4, the V gene TRBV7-2; TCRdb picks TRBD1, but there is no DNA to check that call. CDR1 and CDR2 from the germline V gene are SGHTA and FQGNSA. This CDR3 has 15 residues. The whole variable domain, filled in from reference TRBV7-2 and TRBJ2-4, reads GAGVSQSPSNKVTEKGKDVELRCDPISGHTALYWYRQSLGQGLEFLIYFQGNSAPDKSGLPSDRFSAERTGGSVSTLTIQRTQQEDSAVYLCASSLALAGADIQYFGAGTRLSVL.

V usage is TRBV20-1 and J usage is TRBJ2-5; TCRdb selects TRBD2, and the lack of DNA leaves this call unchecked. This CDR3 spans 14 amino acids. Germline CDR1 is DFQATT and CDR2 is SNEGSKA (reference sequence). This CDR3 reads CSARAPAGGPAQSF.

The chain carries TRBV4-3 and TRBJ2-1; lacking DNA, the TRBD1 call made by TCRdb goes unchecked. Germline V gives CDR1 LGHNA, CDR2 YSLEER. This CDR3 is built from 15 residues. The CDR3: CASSQEGTGGNEQFF.